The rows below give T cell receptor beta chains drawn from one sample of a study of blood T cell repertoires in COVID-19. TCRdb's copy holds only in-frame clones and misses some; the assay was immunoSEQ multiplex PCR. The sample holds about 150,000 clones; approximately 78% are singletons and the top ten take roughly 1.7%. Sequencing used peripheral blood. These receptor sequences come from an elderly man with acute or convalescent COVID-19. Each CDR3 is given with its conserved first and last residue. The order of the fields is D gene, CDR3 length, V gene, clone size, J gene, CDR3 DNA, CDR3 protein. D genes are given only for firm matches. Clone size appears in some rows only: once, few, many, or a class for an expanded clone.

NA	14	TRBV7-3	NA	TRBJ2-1	TGTGCCAGCAGCCCCGGAGGCTCCTACAATGAGCAGTTCTTC	CASSPGGSYNEQFF
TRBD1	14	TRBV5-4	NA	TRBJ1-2	TGTGCCAGCAGCTTGAACGCAGGGGGAGGCGGCTACACCTTC	CASSLNAGGGGYTF
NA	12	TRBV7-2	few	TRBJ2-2	TGTGCCAGCAGCTTACCCCCTGGGGAGCTGTTTTTT	CASSLPPGELFF
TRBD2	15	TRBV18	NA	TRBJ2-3	TGTGCCAGCTCAACGGGACTAGCGGGGGCAGATACGCAGTATTTT	CASSTGLAGADTQYF
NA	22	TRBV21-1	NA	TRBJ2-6	TGTGCCAGCAGCAAGAAGCAGACCCAAAGGGACAGCCGAGGCTCTGGGGCCAACGTCCTGACTTTC	CASSKKQTQRDSRGSGANVLTF
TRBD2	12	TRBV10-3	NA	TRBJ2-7	TGTGCCATCAGTGTTCGGGGGGACGAGCAGTACTTC	CAISVRGDEQYF
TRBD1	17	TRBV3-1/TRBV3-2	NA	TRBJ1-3	TGTGCCAGCAGCCAATTACTTACAGGGGGCACTGGAAACACCATATATTTT	CASSQLLTGGTGNTIYF
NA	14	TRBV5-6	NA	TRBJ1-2	TGTGCCAGCAGCTTGGGTGAAGGGGCCTTTGGCTACACCTTC	CASSLGEGAFGYTF
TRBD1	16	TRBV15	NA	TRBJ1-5	TGTGCCACCAGCTCATGGACAGGGTTGACCAATCAGCCCCAGCATTTT	CATSSWTGLTNQPQHF
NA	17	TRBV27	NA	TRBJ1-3	TGTGCCAGCAGTCCAAGGACCTCCGGGAGCTCTGGAAACACCATATATTTT	CASSPRTSGSSGNTIYF
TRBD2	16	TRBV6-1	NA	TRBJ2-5	TGTGCCAGCAGTGGGCGGACTAGCGGGGGGTCGGGGACCCAGTACTTC	CASSGRTSGGSGTQYF
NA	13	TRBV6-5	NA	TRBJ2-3	TGTGCCAGCAGAGAGACGGGTAGGGATACGCAGTATTTT	CASRETGRDTQYF
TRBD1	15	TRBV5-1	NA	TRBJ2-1	TGCGCCAGCAGCTCGGGGACAGGGTCCTACAATGAGCAGTTCTTC	CASSSGTGSYNEQFF
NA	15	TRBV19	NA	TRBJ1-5	TGTGCCAGTAGTATACCGCTTTCAGGCAATCAGCCCCAGCATTTT	CASSIPLSGNQPQHF
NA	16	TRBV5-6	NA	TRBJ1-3	TGTGCCAGCAGTGAGGGATATTGGAATTCTGGAAACACCATATATTTT	CASSEGYWNSGNTIYF
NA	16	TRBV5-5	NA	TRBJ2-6	TGTGCCAGCAGCTTGGTAAGCGGCCTTCGGGCCAACGTCCTGACTTTC	CASSLVSGLRANVLTF
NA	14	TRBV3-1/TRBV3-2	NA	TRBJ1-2	TGTGCCAGCAGCCAAGAATTCCAGATGGCTGGCTACACCTTC	CASSQEFQMAGYTF
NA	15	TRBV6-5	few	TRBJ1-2	TGTGCCAGCAGTTACGGACAGAAAGGCTACTATGGCTACACCTTC	CASSYGQKGYYGYTF
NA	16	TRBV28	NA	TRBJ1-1	TGTGCCAGCAGTTTATCGGGGGGGACCATGAACACTGAAGCTTTCTTT	CASSLSGGTMNTEAFF
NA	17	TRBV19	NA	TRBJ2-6	TGTGCCAGTAGTATCCGGCAGAGTCAGGAAGGGGCCAACGTCCTGACTTTC	CASSIRQSQEGANVLTF
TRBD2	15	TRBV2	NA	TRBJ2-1	TGTGCCAGCAGACACCGGACTAGCGGGGGCAATGAGCAGTTCTTC	CASRHRTSGGNEQFF
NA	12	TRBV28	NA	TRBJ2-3	TGTGCCAGCAGCGTTAGCACAGATACGCAGTATTTT	CASSVSTDTQYF
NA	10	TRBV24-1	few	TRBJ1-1	TGTGCCATCTGGCGGACTGAAGCTTTCTTT	CAIWRTEAFF
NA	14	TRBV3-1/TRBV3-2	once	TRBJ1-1	TGTGCCAGCAGCCAAGAAGGCGGGGACACTGAAGCTTTCTTT	CASSQEGGDTEAFF
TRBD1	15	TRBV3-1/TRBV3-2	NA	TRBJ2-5	TGTGCCAGCAGCCAGACCGGGACAGGGGTCGAGACCCAGTACTTC	CASSQTGTGVETQYF
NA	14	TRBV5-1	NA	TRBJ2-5	TGCGCCAGCAGCTTAGGCGGGGTCCAAGAGACCCAGTACTTC	CASSLGGVQETQYF
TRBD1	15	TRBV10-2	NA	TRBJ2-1	TGCGCCAGCAGCGGGGGACAGGCCTATGACAATGAGCAGTTCTTC	CASSGGQAYDNEQFF
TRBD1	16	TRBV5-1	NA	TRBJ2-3	TGCGCCAGCAGCTTGAGAGGGGGCCTAAGCACAGATACGCAGTATTTT	CASSLRGGLSTDTQYF
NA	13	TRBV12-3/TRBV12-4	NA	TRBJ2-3	TGTGCCAGCAGCCCAGATGGAGGGGATACGCAGTATTTT	CASSPDGGDTQYF
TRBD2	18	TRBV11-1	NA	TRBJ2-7	TGTGCCAGCAGCTTAGCTGGCCTCGGAGCGGGGATATCCTACGAGCAGTACTTC	CASSLAGLGAGISYEQYF
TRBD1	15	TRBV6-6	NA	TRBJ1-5	TGTGCCAGCAGTGGGGGGACAGGGTTTGATCAGCCCCAGCATTTT	CASSGGTGFDQPQHF
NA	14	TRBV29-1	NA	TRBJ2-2	TGCAGCGTTGCAACAAGTCGGAACACCGGGGAGCTGTTTTTT	CSVATSRNTGELFF
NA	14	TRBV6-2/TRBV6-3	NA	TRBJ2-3	TGCGCCAGCAGTTACGAGGCAGTCACAGATACGCAGTATTTT	CASSYEAVTDTQYF
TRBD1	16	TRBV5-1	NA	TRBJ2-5	TGCGCCAGCAGCATCGAACCGGGACAGGGATTAGAGACCCAGTACTTC	CASSIEPGQGLETQYF
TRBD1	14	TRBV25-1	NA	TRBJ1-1	TGTGCCAGCAGTGCGGCAGGGGGCCGAACTGAAGCTTTCTTT	CASSAAGGRTEAFF
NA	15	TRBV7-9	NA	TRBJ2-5	TGTGCCAGCAGCCTCGTACAGGGGGGGCAAGAGACCCAGTACTTC	CASSLVQGGQETQYF
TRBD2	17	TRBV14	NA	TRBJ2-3	TGTGCCAGCAGCCAAGCCTTAGGGCGGGGGGACACAGATACGCAGTATTTT	CASSQALGRGDTDTQYF
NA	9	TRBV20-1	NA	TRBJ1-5	TGCAGTGCTGGCCGGCCCCAGCATTTT	CSAGRPQHF
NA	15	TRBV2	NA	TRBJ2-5	TGTGCCAGCAGTGAAGCGCGGAACAGGGGGGGGACCCAGTACTTC	CASSEARNRGGTQYF
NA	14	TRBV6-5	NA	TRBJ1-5	TGTGCCAGCAGTTATGCAAGGGGAGGGCAGCCCCAGCATTTT	CASSYARGGQPQHF
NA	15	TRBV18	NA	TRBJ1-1	TGTGCCAGCTCACCAGCAATGGGCCCAAACACTGAAGCTTTCTTT	CASSPAMGPNTEAFF
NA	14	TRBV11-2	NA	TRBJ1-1	TGTGCCAGCAGCCGTTTTGAGGGTACCACTGAAGCTTTCTTT	CASSRFEGTTEAFF
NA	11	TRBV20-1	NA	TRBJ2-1	TGCAGCTCGAGGAGCTACAATGAGCAGTTCTTC	CSSRSYNEQFF
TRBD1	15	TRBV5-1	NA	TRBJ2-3	TGCGCCAGCAGCTTGGGACAGGGTACCACAGATACGCAGTATTTT	CASSLGQGTTDTQYF
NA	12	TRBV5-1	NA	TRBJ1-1	TGCGCCAGCAGCCAGGAGAACACTGAAGCTTTCTTT	CASSQENTEAFF
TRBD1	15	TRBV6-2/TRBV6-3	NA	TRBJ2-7	TGTGCCAGCAGTTTGCTTCCCGGGACAGACTACGAGCAGTACTTC	CASSLLPGTDYEQYF
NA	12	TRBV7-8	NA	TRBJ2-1	TGTGCCAGCAGCCCTGGAGGGGCTAGCCTGTTCTTC	CASSPGGASLFF
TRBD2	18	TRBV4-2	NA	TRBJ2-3	TGTGCCAGCAGCCAAGTCACTAGCGGGGCCGATAGCACAGATACGCAGTATTTT	CASSQVTSGADSTDTQYF
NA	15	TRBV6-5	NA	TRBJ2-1	TGTGCCAGCAGTCCACAGTCGGCAGGCCTCAATGAGCAGTTCTTC	CASSPQSAGLNEQFF
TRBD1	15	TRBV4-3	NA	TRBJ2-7	TGCGCCAGCAGCCAAGTCGGGGGACAGGATGGGGAGCAGTACTTC	CASSQVGGQDGEQYF
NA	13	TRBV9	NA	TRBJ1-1	TGTGCCAGCAGCGTAGAGGCGGACACTGAAGCTTTCTTT	CASSVEADTEAFF
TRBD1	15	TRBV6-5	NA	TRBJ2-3	TGTGCCAGCAGTCAACAGGGGGCAGCCACAGATACGCAGTATTTT	CASSQQGAATDTQYF
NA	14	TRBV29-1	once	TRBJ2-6	TGCAGCGCCTTAGGGGGCTCTGGGGCCAACGTCCTGACTTTC	CSALGGSGANVLTF
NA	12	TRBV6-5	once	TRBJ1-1	TGTGCCAGCGCAAGCGGAGCCACTGAAGCTTTCTTT	CASASGATEAFF
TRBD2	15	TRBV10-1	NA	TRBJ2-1	TGCGCCAGCAGTGAGTCGGAGCGGGGAACCCCTAAGCAGTTCTTC	CASSESERGTPKQFF